This TCR beta chain came from a study of blood T cells in healthy people across ages. Study-wide results and limits: Age showed a roughly linear inverse relationship with TCR beta diversity per million T cells. Fewer expanded clones and more diversity marked long-lived versus aged donors.

Per germline, CDR1 SGHTA and CDR2 FQGNSA. The CDR3 loop spans 16 amino acids. V was cut by 0 bases and J by 2 bases, with 13 bases left in between. Donation came from healthy Caucasian individuals in Russia who were aged about 6 to 100. This clonotype was observed many times. Its specificity is unknown. The authors ran a second PCR of about 7 to 11 cycles using a sample-barcoded 5' primer and a J-beta primer mix. One entry per CDR3 protein results from TCRdb running MiXCR on the 5' RACE reads. The profile shows hundreds of thousands of distinct CDR3 sequences, roughly 52% of them singletons. V usage is TRBV7-2 and J usage is TRBJ2-5; possible D gene TRBD1, 5 bases. Source material: blood. The clonotype comes from a man aged 25 to 40 in good health. CDR3: CASSLAVSAGQETQYF. CDR3 bases: TGTGCCAGCAGCTTAGCGGTGTCGGCAGGGCAAGAGACCCAGTACTTC.